The 31 T cell receptor beta chains below come from one sample, sequenced in a study of radiotherapy plus CTLA-4 blockade in lung cancer. The protocol was immunoSEQ multiplex PCR, while the TCRdb copy is restricted to in-frame clones and leaves out a portion. Of about 51,000 clones listed, 65% to 80% are singletons. The specimen comprised peripheral blood, sampled from a patient treated with radiotherapy plus ipilimumab. The receptors here all came from a human donor with non-small cell lung cancer whose response to radiotherapy plus ipilimumab could not be evaluated.

This clone has just one count. The rearrangement uses TRBV28 and TRBJ1-3, with no clear D. The length of the CDR3 is 14 residues. Germline CDR1 MDHEN, CDR2 SYDVKM. The ends were cut back, 4 bases at V and 0 bases at J, with 7 bases in the middle. The CDR3 spells CASSYQISGNTIYF. The CDR3 DNA reads as TGTGCCAGCAGTTATCAGATCTCTGGAAACACCATATATTTT.

This clone has a single count. The J gene is TRBJ2-4, the V gene TRBV7-9; the match to TRBD2 covers 7 bases. Trimming took 3 bases from V and 0 from J; bases not matched to a gene: 5. The germline V gene has CDR1 SEHNR and CDR2 FQNEAQ (reference sequence). This CDR3 region has 16 residues. This CDR3 is CASSLGGVIAKNIQYF. CDR3 in DNA: TGTGCCAGCAGCTTGGGAGGGGTTATAGCCAAAAACATTCAGTACTTC.

This sequence joins TRBV6-5 and TRBJ1-1, with D possibly matching TRBD1 (6 bases). CDR3 length: 13 amino acids. CDR1 is MNHEY and CDR2 is SVGAGI in the germline V gene. V was trimmed by 3 bases and J by 6 bases, leaving 11 bases between them. CDR3 loop: CASSYRTVSEAFF. CDR3 sequence (DNA): TGTGCCAGCAGTTATCGGACAGTCTCTGAAGCTTTCTTT.

V gene TRBV2 combines with J gene TRBJ1-1; 9 nucleotides line up with TRBD1. The junction had 4 bases not matched to a gene; V was cut back by 4 bases and J by 4 bases. Germline V gene data show CDR1 as SNHLY and CDR2 as FYNNEI. The CDR3 length is 14 residues. CDR3 in DNA: TGTGCCAGCAGTGGAGCACAGGGGGCCACTGAAGCTTTCTTT. Its protein product is CASSGAQGATEAFF. The variable domain in full, completed from reference TRBV2 and TRBJ1-1, reads EPEVTQTPSHQVTQMGQEVILRCVPISNHLYFYWYRQILGQKVEFLVSFYNNEISEKSEIFDDQFSVERPDGSNFTLKIRSTKLEDSAMYFCASSGAQGATEAFFGQGTRLTVV.

The chain joins TRBV28 to TRBJ2-2; D is unclear. Trimming stripped 2 bases from V and 6 bases from J, with 7 bases between. The CDR3 covers 13 residues. From germline, CDR1 is MDHEN and CDR2 SYDVKM. The CDR3 DNA reads as TGTGCCAGCAGTTTAGGTAGTGCCGGGGAGCTGTTTTTT. Protein sequence: CASSLGSAGELFF.

V gene TRBV5-1 combines with J gene TRBJ2-1; 12 bases match TRBD2. From germline, CDR1 is SGHRS and CDR2 YFSETQ. Trimming took 1 base from V and 0 from J; bases not matched to a gene: 8. CDR3 length equals 19 residues. CDR3 bases: TGCGCCAGCAGCTTGAGTGGGACTAGCGGGTCGTCCTCCTACAATGAGCAGTTCTTC. This codes for CASSLSGTSGSSSYNEQFF. The full variable domain, completed using reference TRBV5-1 and TRBJ2-1, is KAGVTQTPRYLIKTRGQQVTLSCSPISGHRSVSWYQQTPGQGLQFLFEYFSETQRNKGNFPGRFSGRQFSNSRSEMNVSTLELGDSALYLCASSLSGTSGSSSYNEQFFGPGTRLTVL.

This clone came up once. J is TRBJ1-5 and V is TRBV23-1; a weak D match, TRBD1 (6 bases). TRBV23-1 falls under the ORF class, with uncertain function. The CDR3 has 13 residues. Between the trimmed V and J ends, which lost 7 bases and 7 bases, there was a span of 14 bases. CDR3 residues: CASTRQVRQPQHF. CDR3 bases: TGCGCCAGCACCCGACAGGTGCGGCAGCCCCAGCATTTT.

The chain is built from TRBV7-2 and TRBJ2-5, with 11 bases identical to TRBD1. Germline CDR1 and CDR2: SGHTA and FQGNSA. Trimming removed 3 bases from V and 4 bases from J; junction bases left unmatched: 4. This CDR3 contains 15 residues. In nucleotides, the CDR3 is TGTGCCAGCAGCTTGGCCGGGACAGGGGGAGAGACCCAGTACTTC. This encodes CASSLAGTGGETQYF.

In regard to this clone: This CDR3 is also generated by other DNA sequences in the sample. The genes are TRBV19 and TRBJ2-7; 9 bases fit TRBD2. V was clipped by 4 bases and J by 5 bases; unmatched bases: 9. There are 15 residues in the CDR3. Per germline, CDR1 LNHDA and CDR2 SQIVND (reference sequence). CDR3 nucleotide sequence: TGTGCCAGTAGTACCCTGGCGGGAGGGAGGCACGAGCAGTACTTC. Protein product: CASSTLAGGRHEQYF.

This rearrangement joins TRBV7-8 to TRBJ2-1; weak D call: TRBD2 (6 bases). Germline CDR1 and CDR2: SGHVS and FQNEAQ. The length of the CDR3 is 13 residues. With 1 base removed from V and 7 bases from J, the gap between germline ends came to 8 bases. The DNA of the CDR3 is TGTGCCAGCAGCTTAGGGGGGAGGAATGAGCAGTTCTTC. Translating it yields CASSLGGRNEQFF.

This sequence joins TRBV28 and TRBJ1-1; 10 bases map to TRBD1. The germline V gene encodes CDR1 MDHEN and CDR2 SYDVKM. There are 16 residues in the CDR3. Losses at the gene ends were 3 bases for V and 6 bases for J; bases not matched to a gene: 10. The CDR3 DNA follows: TGTGCCAGCAGTTTTTCGGGGGCTGGACAGGGGGCTGAAGCTTTCTTT. It encodes CASSFSGAGQGAEAFF.

The chain employs TRBV5-6 and TRBJ1-2; D is perhaps TRBD1 (6 bases). Germline-derived CDR1 and CDR2 are SGHDT and YYEEEE. The CDR3 runs to 13 residues. V was trimmed by 8 bases and J by 7 bases, leaving 18 bases between them. The CDR3 nucleotides read TGTGCCAGAAGAGGGGGTAATCTGTGTGGCTACACCTTC. Protein product: CARRGGNLCGYTF.

This chain joins TRBV2 and TRBJ1-4; 10 bases are shared with TRBD1. This CDR3 region has 14 residues. V was pared by 7 bases and J by 7 bases, with 6 bases of the junction left unmatched. Germline CDR1 is SNHLY and CDR2 is FYNNEI. The CDR3 sequence is CASIMDRGGEKLFF. In nucleotides, the CDR3 is TGTGCCAGCATCATGGACAGGGGGGGTGAAAAACTGTTTTTT.

This chain joins TRBV7-2 and TRBJ2-2, with 7 bases fitting TRBD1. CDR1 is SGHTA, CDR2 FQGNSA, per germline. With V trimmed by 1 base and J by 5 bases, 13 bases remained unmatched. There are 18 residues in the CDR3. CDR3 sequence reads: CASSLGRGGALKTGELFF. CDR3 sequence (DNA): TGTGCCAGCAGCTTAGGGAGAGGGGGCGCATTAAAAACCGGGGAGCTGTTTTTT.

The chain joins TRBV6-6 to TRBJ1-2, with unresolved D. This CDR3 has 14 amino acids. V lost 5 bases to trimming and J lost 5 bases, with 15 bases between them. Germline CDR1 and CDR2: MNHNY and SVGAGI (reference sequence). CDR3 nucleotides: TGTGCCAGCAGTCCCGGGTCCGACCCGTATGGCTACACCTTC. This translates into CASSPGSDPYGYTF.

The chain carries TRBV4-3 and TRBJ1-2, with a tentative D call TRBD1 (6 bases). Germline V gene lookup returns CDR1 LGHNA and CDR2 YSLEER. V was clipped by 0 bases and J by 3 bases, with 14 bases between them. The CDR3 spans 16 residues. The CDR3, as DNA: TGCGCCAGCAGCCAAGATGCGGGGGCTACGGACTATGGCTACACCTTC. Protein: CASSQDAGATDYGYTF.

The chain combines TRBV7-6 with TRBJ1-1; TRBD1 is a possible D gene (5 bases). The CDR3 is 14 residues long. Germline loops: CDR1 SGHVS, CDR2 FNYEAQ. V was trimmed by 5 bases and J by 4 bases, leaving 14 bases between them. This CDR3 reads CASSPVRGSTEAFF. Written as DNA, the CDR3 is TGTGCCAGCAGCCCCGTAAGGGGAAGCACTGAAGCTTTCTTT. Full variable domain (remainder filled in from reference TRBV7-6 and TRBJ1-1): GAGVSQSPRYKVTKRGQDVALRCDPISGHVSLYWYRQALGQGPEFLTYFNYEAQQDKSGLPNDRFSAERPEGSISTLTIQRTEQRDSAMYRCASSPVRGSTEAFFGQGTRLTVV.

This clone was counted between two and nine times. This chain uses TRBV7-8 with TRBJ1-1, with a weak D call TRBD1 (6 bases). The CDR3 contains 16 residues. Germline CDR1 SGHVS, CDR2 FQNEAQ. V was cut by 1 base and J by 3 bases, with 15 bases left in between. Here the CDR3 DNA reads TGTGCCAGCAGCTTAGTTCGGGGGGCAGGGGACACTGAAGCTTTCTTT. Amino acids: CASSLVRGAGDTEAFF.

V usage is TRBV7-2 and J usage is TRBJ1-2; D perhaps matches TRBD1 (5 bases). The CDR3 loop spans 17 amino acids. Trimming shortened V by 5 bases and J by 5 bases, and 24 bases separated the two germline ends. Germline CDR1 is SGHTA and CDR2 is FQGNSA. CDR3 region: CASSRTPGPQGRYGYTF. The CDR3 DNA is TGTGCCAGCAGCCGCACCCCGGGACCTCAAGGGAGGTATGGCTACACCTTC.

The chain carries TRBV11-2 and TRBJ2-1; 15 nucleotides match TRBD2. The V gene's germline CDR1 is SGHAT and CDR2 FQNNGV. This CDR3 is built from 16 residues. V dropped 5 bases and J dropped 8; count of bases not matched to a gene: 7. CDR3 DNA sequence: TGTGCCAGCAGCACCCGGACTAGCGGGAGGGTGTATGAGCAGTTCTTC. Protein product: CASSTRTSGRVYEQFF.

The V and J genes are TRBV4-1 and TRBJ2-7; 7 bases map to TRBD1. V was pared by 1 base and J by 6 bases, with 15 bases of the junction left unmatched. CDR3 size: 17 residues. In germline, CDR1 is MGHRA, CDR2 YSYEKL. CDR3 sequence: CASSQARGQPVGGEQYF. DNA for the CDR3: TGCGCCAGCAGCCAAGCTAGGGGACAGCCAGTGGGTGGCGAGCAGTACTTC.

This sequence joins TRBV28 and TRBJ2-5, with 7 bases aligning to TRBD2. The end of the DNA fits TRBJ2-7 better, so the J call may be wrong. This CDR3 has 12 residues. Germline CDR1 reads MDHEN; CDR2 reads SYDVKM. The CDR3 coding sequence is TGTGCCAGCAGGATTAGCGGGTACGAGCAGTACTTC. Its translation is CASRISGYEQYF.

The chain links TRBV18 to TRBJ1-5, with D possibly TRBD1 on 6 matching bases. Between the trimmed V and J ends, which lost 6 bases and 2 bases, there was a span of 14 bases. Germline V gene sequence: CDR1 KGHSH, CDR2 LQKENI. The CDR3 length is 15 residues. In DNA form, the CDR3 reads TGTGCCAGCTCCACACAGGGCGGCGGCAATCAGCCCCAGCATTTT. It is translated as CASSTQGGGNQPQHF.

The rearrangement joins TRBV5-8 to TRBJ2-1; 7 positions match TRBD1. Germline V gene sequence: CDR1 SGHTS, CDR2 YDEGEE. The junction had 5 bases not matched to a gene; V was cut back by 2 bases and J by 3 bases. This CDR3 spans 15 amino acids. The CDR3, as DNA: TGTGCCAGCAGCTTAACGGGACAGAGCTACAATGAGCAGTTCTTC. This gives the protein CASSLTGQSYNEQFF. Drawing the rest from reference TRBV5-8 and TRBJ2-1, the complete variable domain is EAGVTQSPTHLIKTRGQQATLRCSPISGHTSVYWYQQALGLGLQFLLWYDEGEERNRGNFPPRFSGRQFPNYSSELNVNALELEDSALYLCASSLTGQSYNEQFFGPGTRLTVL.

The V call is TRBV7-9, the J call TRBJ2-5; 11 nucleotides match TRBD1. V was pared by 4 bases and J by 5 bases, with 6 bases of the junction left unmatched. The germline V gene encodes CDR1 SEHNR and CDR2 FQNEAQ (reference sequence). The CDR3 is made up of 15 amino acids. The CDR3 protein is CASSSGTGGPETQYF. The CDR3 DNA reads as TGTGCCAGCAGCTCCGGGACAGGGGGTCCGGAGACCCAGTACTTC.

This chain uses TRBV27 with TRBJ2-2, with TRBD1 matching over 9 bases. V shed 6 bases, J shed 4 bases, and the junction held 9 bases outside the gene matches. The length of the CDR3 is 16 residues. Germline assignment: CDR1 MNHEY and CDR2 SMNVEV (reference sequence). CDR3 region: CASRSQGAVSTGELFF. As DNA, the CDR3 is TGTGCCAGCAGGTCACAGGGGGCGGTTAGCACCGGGGAGCTGTTTTTT.

The rearrangement joins TRBV7-8 to TRBJ2-6; TRBD1 matches at 9 bases. V gave up 5 bases and J gave up 2 bases; unmatched junction bases: 4. The germline CDR1 and CDR2 sequences are SGHVS and FQNEAQ. The CDR3 totals 16 residues. The chain's CDR3 is CASSGRQGAGANVLTF. The CDR3 DNA follows: TGTGCCAGCAGCGGTCGACAGGGGGCTGGGGCCAACGTCCTGACTTTC.

The chain couples TRBV5-3 to TRBJ2-5; D is possibly TRBD1 (5 bases). TRBV5-3 is annotated as an ORF whose role is uncertain. The V gene lost 10 bases and the J gene lost 0 bases, with 10 bases spanning the gap. This CDR3 comprises 12 residues. The CDR3 sequence: CAGSDNQETQYF. For the CDR3, the DNA is TGTGCCGGCTCGGACAACCAAGAGACCCAGTACTTC.

The chain uses TRBV28 and TRBJ1-2; a possible D gene is TRBD1 (5 bases). The CDR3 sequence is 16 residues long. V was shortened by 5 bases and J by 2 bases, with 18 bases between the two germline ends. The V gene's germline CDR1 is MDHEN and CDR2 SYDVKM. Here the CDR3 reads CASSPDRTTENYGYTF. CDR3 bases: TGTGCCAGCAGTCCAGACCGTACGACAGAGAACTATGGCTACACCTTC.

This clone was found once. The V and J genes are TRBV5-6 and TRBJ2-2, with D uncertain. This CDR3 has 12 residues. The V end lost 4 bases, the J end lost 2 bases, and 3 bases lay between the germline ends. Looked up from germline, CDR1 is SGHDT and CDR2 is YYEEEE. DNA for the CDR3: TGTGCCAGCAGCCCTAACACCGGGGAGCTGTTTTTT. Its protein is CASSPNTGELFF.

The chain joins TRBV27 to TRBJ2-5; 7 bases match TRBD1. V gave up 5 bases and J gave up 8 bases; unmatched junction bases: 11. The germline V gene has CDR1 MNHEY and CDR2 SMNVEV (reference sequence). The length of the CDR3 is 14 residues. CDR3 sequence: CASSDRDRSSTQYF. CDR3 DNA sequence: TGTGCCAGCAGTGACCGGGACAGAAGTAGCACCCAGTACTTC.